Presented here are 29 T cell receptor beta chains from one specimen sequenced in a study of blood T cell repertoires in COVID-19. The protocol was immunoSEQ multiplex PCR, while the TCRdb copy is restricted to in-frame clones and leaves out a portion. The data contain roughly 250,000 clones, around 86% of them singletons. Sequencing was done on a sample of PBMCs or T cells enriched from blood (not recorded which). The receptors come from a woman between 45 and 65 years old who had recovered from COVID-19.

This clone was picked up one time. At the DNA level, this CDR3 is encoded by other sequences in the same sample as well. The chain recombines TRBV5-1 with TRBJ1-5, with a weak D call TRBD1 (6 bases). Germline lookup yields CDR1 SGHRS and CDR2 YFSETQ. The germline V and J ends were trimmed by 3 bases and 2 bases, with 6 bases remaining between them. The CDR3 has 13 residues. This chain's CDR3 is CASSSGGNQPQHF. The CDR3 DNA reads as TGCGCCAGCAGCTCAGGGGGCAATCAGCCCCAGCATTTT.

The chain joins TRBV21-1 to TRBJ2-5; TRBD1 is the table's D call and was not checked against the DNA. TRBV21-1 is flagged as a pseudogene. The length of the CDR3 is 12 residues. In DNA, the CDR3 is TGTGCCAGCAGCCCCAGGGGGGAGACCCAGTACTTC. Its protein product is CASSPRGETQYF.

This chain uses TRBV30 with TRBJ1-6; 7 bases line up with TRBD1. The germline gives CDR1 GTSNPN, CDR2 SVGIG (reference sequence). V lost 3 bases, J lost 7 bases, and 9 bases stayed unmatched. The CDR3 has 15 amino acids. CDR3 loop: CAWRTRTGLNSPLHF. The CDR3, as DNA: TGTGCCTGGAGAACGCGGACAGGTTTAAATTCACCCCTCCACTTT.

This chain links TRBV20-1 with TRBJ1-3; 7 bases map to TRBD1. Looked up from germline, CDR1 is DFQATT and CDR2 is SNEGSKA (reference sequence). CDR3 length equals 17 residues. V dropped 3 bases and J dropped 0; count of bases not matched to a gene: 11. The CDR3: CSASPVGQEGSGNTIYF. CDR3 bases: TGCAGTGCTAGTCCTGTCGGACAGGAGGGCTCTGGAAACACCATATATTTT.

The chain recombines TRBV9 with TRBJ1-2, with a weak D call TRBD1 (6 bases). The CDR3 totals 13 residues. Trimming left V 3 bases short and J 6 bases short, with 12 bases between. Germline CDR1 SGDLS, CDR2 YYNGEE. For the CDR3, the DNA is TGTGCCAGCAGCGAGGGGGTCCGGGATGGCTACACCTTC. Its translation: CASSEGVRDGYTF.

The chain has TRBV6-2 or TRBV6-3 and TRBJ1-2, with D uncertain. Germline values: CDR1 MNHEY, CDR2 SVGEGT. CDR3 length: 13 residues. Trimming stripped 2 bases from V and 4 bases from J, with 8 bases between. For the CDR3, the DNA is TGTGCCAGCAGTTACGCCCAGGTCTATGGCTACACCTTC. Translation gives CASSYAQVYGYTF.

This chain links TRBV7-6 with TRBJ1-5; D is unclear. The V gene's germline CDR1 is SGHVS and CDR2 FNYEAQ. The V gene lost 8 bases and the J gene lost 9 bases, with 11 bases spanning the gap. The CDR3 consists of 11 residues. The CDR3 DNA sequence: TGTGCCAGCGGCTCAATGTGGCCCCAGCATTTT. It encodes CASGSMWPQHF.

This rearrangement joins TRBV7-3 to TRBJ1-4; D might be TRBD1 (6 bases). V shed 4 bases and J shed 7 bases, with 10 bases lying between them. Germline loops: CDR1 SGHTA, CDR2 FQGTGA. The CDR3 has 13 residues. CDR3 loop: CASSSRGGEKLFF. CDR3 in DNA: TGTGCCAGCAGCTCAAGGGGGGGTGAAAAACTGTTTTTT.

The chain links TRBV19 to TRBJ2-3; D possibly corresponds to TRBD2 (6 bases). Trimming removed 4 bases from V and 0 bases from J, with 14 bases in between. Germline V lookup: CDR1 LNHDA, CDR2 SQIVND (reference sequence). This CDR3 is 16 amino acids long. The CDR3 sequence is CASSTPGGSSTDTQYF. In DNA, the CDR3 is TGTGCCAGTAGTACTCCCGGGGGATCTAGCACAGATACGCAGTATTTT.

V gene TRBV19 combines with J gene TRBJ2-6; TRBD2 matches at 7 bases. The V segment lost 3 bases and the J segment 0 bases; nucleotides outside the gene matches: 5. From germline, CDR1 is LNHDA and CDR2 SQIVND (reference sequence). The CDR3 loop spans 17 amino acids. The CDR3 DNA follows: TGTGCCAGTAGTATCAGTCGGACTAGCTCTGGGGCCAACGTCCTGACTTTC. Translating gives CASSISRTSSGANVLTF. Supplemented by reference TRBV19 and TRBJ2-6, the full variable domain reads DGGITQSPKYLFRKEGQNVTLSCEQNLNHDAMYWYRQDPGQGLRLIYYSQIVNDFQKGDIAEGYSVSREKKESFPLTVTSAQKNPTAFYLCASSISRTSSGANVLTFGAGSRLTVL.

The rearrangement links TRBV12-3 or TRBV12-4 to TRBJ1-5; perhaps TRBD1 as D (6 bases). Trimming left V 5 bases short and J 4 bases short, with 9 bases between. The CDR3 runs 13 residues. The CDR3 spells CASSHTGNQPQHF. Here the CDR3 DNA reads TGTGCCAGCAGTCACACAGGGAATCAGCCCCAGCATTTT.

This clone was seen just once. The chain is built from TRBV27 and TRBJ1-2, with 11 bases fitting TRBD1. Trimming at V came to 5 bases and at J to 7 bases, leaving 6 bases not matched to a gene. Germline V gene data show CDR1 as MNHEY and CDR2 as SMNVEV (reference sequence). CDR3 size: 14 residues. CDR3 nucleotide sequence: TGTGCCAGCAGTCCGGACAGGGGGCAACGTGGCTACACCTTC. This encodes CASSPDRGQRGYTF.

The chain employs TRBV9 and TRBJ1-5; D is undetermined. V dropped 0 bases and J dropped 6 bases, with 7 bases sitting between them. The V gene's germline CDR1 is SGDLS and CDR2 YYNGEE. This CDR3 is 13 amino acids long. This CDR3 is CASSVEGGQPQHF. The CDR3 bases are TGTGCCAGCAGCGTAGAGGGAGGTCAGCCCCAGCATTTT.

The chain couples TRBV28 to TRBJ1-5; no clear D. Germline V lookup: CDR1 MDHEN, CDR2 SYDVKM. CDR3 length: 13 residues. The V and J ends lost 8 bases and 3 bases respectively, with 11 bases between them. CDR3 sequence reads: CASAAVNNQPQHF. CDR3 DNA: TGTGCCAGCGCTGCGGTGAACAATCAGCCCCAGCATTTT.

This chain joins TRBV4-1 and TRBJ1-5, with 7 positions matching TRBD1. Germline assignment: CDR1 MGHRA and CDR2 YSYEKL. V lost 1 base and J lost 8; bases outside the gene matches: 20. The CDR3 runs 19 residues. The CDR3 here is CASSQGRGQERWQGEPQHF. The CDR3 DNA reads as TGCGCCAGCAGCCAAGGTCGAGGACAGGAGCGTTGGCAGGGTGAGCCCCAGCATTTT.

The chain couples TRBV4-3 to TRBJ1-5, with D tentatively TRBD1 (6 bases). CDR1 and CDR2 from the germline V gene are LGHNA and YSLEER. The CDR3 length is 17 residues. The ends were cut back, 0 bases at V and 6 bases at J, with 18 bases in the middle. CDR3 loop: CASSQEGGRGYPQPQHF. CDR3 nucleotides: TGCGCCAGCAGCCAAGAAGGCGGCAGGGGTTACCCTCAGCCCCAGCATTTT.

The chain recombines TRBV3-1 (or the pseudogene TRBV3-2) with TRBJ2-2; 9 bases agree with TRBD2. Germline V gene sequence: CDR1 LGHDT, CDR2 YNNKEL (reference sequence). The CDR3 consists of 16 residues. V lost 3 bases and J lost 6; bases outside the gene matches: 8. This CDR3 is CASSHIAGDVSGELFF. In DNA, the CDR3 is TGTGCCAGCAGCCACATAGCGGGAGACGTCTCCGGGGAGCTGTTTTTT.

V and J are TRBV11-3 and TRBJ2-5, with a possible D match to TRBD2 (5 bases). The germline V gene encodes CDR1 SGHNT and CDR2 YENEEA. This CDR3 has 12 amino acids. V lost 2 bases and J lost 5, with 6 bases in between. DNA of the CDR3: TGTGCCAGCAGCTTAACGGGGGAGACCCAGTACTTC. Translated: CASSLTGETQYF.

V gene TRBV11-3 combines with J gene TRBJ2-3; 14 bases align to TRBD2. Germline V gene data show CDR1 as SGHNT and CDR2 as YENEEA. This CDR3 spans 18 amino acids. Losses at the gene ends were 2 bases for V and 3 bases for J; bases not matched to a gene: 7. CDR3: CASSLSGLAGGRTDTQYF. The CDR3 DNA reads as TGTGCCAGCAGCTTATCCGGACTAGCGGGAGGTAGAACAGATACGCAGTATTTT.

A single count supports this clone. This CDR3 is CASSPRQGTTEAFF. The CDR3 DNA follows: TGTGCCAGCAGCCCTCGACAGGGGACCACTGAAGCTTTCTTT. V and J are TRBV3-1 (or the pseudogene TRBV3-2) and TRBJ1-1; TRBD1 matches 8 bases. Germline CDR1 LGHDT, CDR2 YNNKEL (reference sequence). The CDR3 is 14 amino acids. Unmatched junction bases numbered 5, after V lost 4 bases and J lost 4 bases.

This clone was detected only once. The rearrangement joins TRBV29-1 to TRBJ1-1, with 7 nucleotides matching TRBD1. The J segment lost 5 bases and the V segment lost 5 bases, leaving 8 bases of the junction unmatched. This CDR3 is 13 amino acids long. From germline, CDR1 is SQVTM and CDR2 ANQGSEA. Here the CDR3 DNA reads TGCAGCGTTTGGTCTAGGGGGCTTACTGAAGCTTTCTTT. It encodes CSVWSRGLTEAFF.

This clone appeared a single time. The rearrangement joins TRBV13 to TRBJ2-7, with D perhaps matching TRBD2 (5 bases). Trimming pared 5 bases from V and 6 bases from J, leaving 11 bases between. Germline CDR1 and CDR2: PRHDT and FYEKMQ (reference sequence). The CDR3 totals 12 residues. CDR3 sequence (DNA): TGTGCCAGCAGCCCCGGACTCGGCGAGCAGTACTTC. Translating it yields CASSPGLGEQYF.

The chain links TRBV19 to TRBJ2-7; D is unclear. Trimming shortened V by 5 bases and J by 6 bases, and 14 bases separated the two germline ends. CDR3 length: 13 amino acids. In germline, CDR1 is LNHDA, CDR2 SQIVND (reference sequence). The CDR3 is CASSLVPDSEQYF. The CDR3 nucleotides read TGTGCCAGTAGTTTGGTACCCGACTCCGAGCAGTACTTC.

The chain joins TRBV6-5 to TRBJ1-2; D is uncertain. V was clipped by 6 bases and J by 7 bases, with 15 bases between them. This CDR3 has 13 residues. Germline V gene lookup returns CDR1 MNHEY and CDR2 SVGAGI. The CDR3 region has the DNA TGTGCCAGCAGGACTACAAGGGCCTCTGGCTACACCTTC. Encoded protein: CASRTTRASGYTF.

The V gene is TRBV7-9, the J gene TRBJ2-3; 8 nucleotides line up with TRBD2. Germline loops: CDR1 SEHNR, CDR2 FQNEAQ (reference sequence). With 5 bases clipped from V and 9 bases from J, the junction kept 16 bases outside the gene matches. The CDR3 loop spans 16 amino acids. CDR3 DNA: TGTGCCAGCAGCCCCCAAACTAGCGGCATTATGGGGACGCAGTATTTT. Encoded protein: CASSPQTSGIMGTQYF. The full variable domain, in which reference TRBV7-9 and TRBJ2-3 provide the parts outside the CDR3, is DTGVSQNPRHKITKRGQNVTFRCDPISEHNRLYWYRQTLGQGPEFLTYFQNEAQLEKSRLLSDRFSAERPKGSFSTLEIQRTEQGDSAMYLCASSPQTSGIMGTQYFGPGTRLTVL.

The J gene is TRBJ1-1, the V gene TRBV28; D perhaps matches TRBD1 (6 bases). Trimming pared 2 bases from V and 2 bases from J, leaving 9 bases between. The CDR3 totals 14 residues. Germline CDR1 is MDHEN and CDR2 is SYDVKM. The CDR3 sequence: CASSLHRVNTEAFF. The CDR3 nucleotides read TGTGCCAGCAGTTTACACAGGGTTAACACTGAAGCTTTCTTT.

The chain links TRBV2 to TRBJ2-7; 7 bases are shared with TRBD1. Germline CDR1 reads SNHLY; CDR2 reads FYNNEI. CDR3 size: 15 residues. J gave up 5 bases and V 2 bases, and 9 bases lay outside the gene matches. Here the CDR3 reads CASSELRTGRDEQYF. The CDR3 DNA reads TGTGCCAGCAGTGAACTGCGGACAGGACGGGACGAGCAGTACTTC.

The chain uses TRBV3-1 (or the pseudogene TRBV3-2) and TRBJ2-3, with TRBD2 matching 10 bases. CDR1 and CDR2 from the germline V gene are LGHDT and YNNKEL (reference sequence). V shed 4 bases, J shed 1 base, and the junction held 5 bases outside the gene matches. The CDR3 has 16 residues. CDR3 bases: TGTGCCAGCAGCCTCCTAGCGGGGGCCCGCACAGATACGCAGTATTTT. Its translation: CASSLLAGARTDTQYF.

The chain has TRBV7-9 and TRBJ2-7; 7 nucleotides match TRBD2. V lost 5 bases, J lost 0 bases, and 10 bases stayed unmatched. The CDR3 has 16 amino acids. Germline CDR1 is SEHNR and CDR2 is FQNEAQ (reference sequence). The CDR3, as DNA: TGTGCCAGCAGCACAAAGAGCGGGGAGAGCTCCTACGAGCAGTACTTC. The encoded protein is CASSTKSGESSYEQYF.